This passage covers 26 T cell receptor beta chains from one sample sequenced in a study of cytomegalovirus exposure and HLA in healthy donors. 13 Jbeta primers and 60 Vbeta primers were used for the PCR. TCRdb's table, derived via immunoSEQ multiplex PCR, lists solely in-frame clones and lacks some. The sample consists of under 150,000 clones, 75% to 80% of them appearing once. Sequenced: PBMCs. The receptors were sampled from a woman between 40 and 55 years old in good health and CMV-seropositive.

The V gene is TRBV2, the J gene TRBJ2-4; 9 positions match TRBD2. J lost 5 bases, V lost 6 bases, and 8 bases had no gene match. The CDR3 extends over 15 amino acids. Per the germline V gene, CDR1 is SNHLY and CDR2 is FYNNEI. CDR3 nucleotides: TGTGCCAGCAGGAGGCGGGAGGGCCGCGAAAACATTCAGTACTTC. Its protein is CASRRREGRENIQYF.

V and J are TRBV11-3 and TRBJ2-3, with a possible D match to TRBD2 (6 bases). V was cut by 5 bases and J by 2 bases, with 14 bases left in between. This CDR3 has 15 amino acids. Per the germline V gene, CDR1 is SGHNT and CDR2 is YENEEA. CDR3 bases: TGTGCCAGCAGCCCCGGGGACTTTTACACAGATACGCAGTATTTT. This gives the protein CASSPGDFYTDTQYF. The variable domain in full, with the rest retrieved from reference TRBV11-3 and TRBJ2-3, is EAGVVQSPRYKIIEKKQPVAFWCNPISGHNTLYWYLQNLGQGPELLIRYENEEAVDDSQLPKDRFSAERLKGVDSTLKIQPAELGDSAVYLCASSPGDFYTDTQYFGPGTRLTVL.

A remark on this clone: The sample carries other DNA sequences with the same CDR3. V is TRBV5-1 and J is TRBJ2-5; the match to TRBD1 covers 7 bases. The CDR3 is 14 residues long. After removal of 4 bases from V and 1 base from J, the junction contained 4 bases not matched to a gene. Per the germline V gene, CDR1 is SGHRS and CDR2 is YFSETQ. The CDR3 region is CASSHGTAQETQYF. The CDR3 bases are TGCGCCAGCAGCCATGGGACAGCCCAAGAGACCCAGTACTTC.

The sample holds one count of this clone. This chain links TRBV5-1 with TRBJ2-2; D is possibly TRBD1 (6 bases). Per germline, CDR1 SGHRS and CDR2 YFSETQ. This CDR3 region has 13 residues. Between the trimmed V and J ends, which lost 4 bases and 6 bases, there was a span of 10 bases. The CDR3: CASSKQGAGELFF. The CDR3 DNA reads as TGCGCCAGCAGCAAACAGGGAGCCGGGGAGCTGTTTTTT. Full variable domain (missing parts from reference TRBV5-1 and TRBJ2-2): KAGVTQTPRYLIKTRGQQVTLSCSPISGHRSVSWYQQTPGQGLQFLFEYFSETQRNKGNFPGRFSGRQFSNSRSEMNVSTLELGDSALYLCASSKQGAGELFFGEGSRLTVL.

This clone has only a few counts. The J gene is TRBJ2-1, the V gene TRBV10-3; D call uncertain. The CDR3 loop spans 12 amino acids. Trimming stripped 10 bases from V and 2 bases from J, with 9 bases between. CDR1 and CDR2 (germline): ENHRY, SYGVKD. CDR3 nucleotides: TGTGCCACCAGAGGAGCCTACAATGAGCAGTTCTTC. Translating gives CATRGAYNEQFF.

This clone has only one observation. This chain uses TRBV5-1 with TRBJ2-5; 11 bases align to TRBD1. Looked up from germline, CDR1 is SGHRS and CDR2 is YFSETQ. CDR3 length: 15 amino acids. V lost 1 base, J lost 4 bases, and 3 bases stayed unmatched. CDR3 protein: CASSLFGTGGETQYF. CDR3 nucleotides: TGCGCCAGCAGCTTGTTTGGGACAGGGGGAGAGACCCAGTACTTC.

This chain connects TRBV7-9 to TRBJ2-5; possibly TRBD2 for D (6 bases). The end of the DNA fits TRBJ2-7 better, so the J call may be wrong. The CDR3 is 15 residues long. The germline V gene has CDR1 SEHNR and CDR2 FQNEAQ (reference sequence). CDR3 residues: CASSGWEAASTEQYF. As DNA, the CDR3 is TGTGCCAGCTCAGGGTGGGAGGCCGCTAGTACCGAGCAGTACTTC.

This chain uses TRBV10-3 with TRBJ1-1; a possible D gene is TRBD1 (6 bases). Trimming took 4 bases from V and 4 from J, leaving 10 bases between them. This CDR3 has 13 residues. The germline V gene encodes CDR1 ENHRY and CDR2 SYGVKD. The CDR3 spells CAISGGPGTEAFF. CDR3 DNA sequence: TGTGCCATCAGTGGGGGGCCCGGCACTGAAGCTTTCTTT.

The chain combines TRBV4-1 with TRBJ2-3, with TRBD2 matching over 8 bases. The CDR3 contains 15 residues. CDR1 and CDR2 (germline): MGHRA, YSYEKL. V lost 0 bases and J lost 6; bases outside the gene matches: 5. The CDR3 here is CASSQEAGGRDTQYF. The DNA for the CDR3 is TGCGCCAGCAGCCAAGAGGCGGGAGGAAGGGATACGCAGTATTTT.

The rearrangement joins TRBV11-2 to TRBJ2-1, with D unclear. The V gene's germline CDR1 is SGHAT and CDR2 FQNNGV. Trimming took off 0 bases at V and 9 bases at J, with 12 bases between the two ends. The CDR3 totals 14 residues. The CDR3 DNA sequence: TGTGCCAGCAGCTTAGATAGAGGCGCCTTTGAGCAGTTCTTC. This translates into CASSLDRGAFEQFF. Drawing the rest from reference TRBV11-2 and TRBJ2-1, the complete variable domain is EAGVAQSPRYKIIEKRQSVAFWCNPISGHATLYWYQQILGQGPKLLIQFQNNGVVDDSQLPKDRFSAERLKGVDSTLKIQPAKLEDSAVYLCASSLDRGAFEQFFGPGTRLTVL.

V gene TRBV4-1 combines with J gene TRBJ2-5, with TRBD2 identical over 8 bases. Looked up from germline, CDR1 is MGHRA and CDR2 is YSYEKL. J was trimmed by 4 bases and V by 3 bases; bases with no gene match: 13. CDR3 length equals 17 residues. CDR3 region: CASSHALPGTRGETQYF. The CDR3, as DNA: TGCGCCAGCAGCCACGCCTTACCCGGGACTAGAGGAGAGACCCAGTACTTC.

This clone was seen only a few times. The CDR3 bases are TGTGCCAGTAGTATGGGCCCCGGCCCGGGGAATGAAAAACTGTTTTTT. It encodes CASSMGPGPGNEKLFF. The V call is TRBV19, the J call TRBJ1-4; D unresolved. Germline-derived CDR1 and CDR2 are LNHDA and SQIVND (reference sequence). V was clipped by 3 bases and J by 5 bases, with 16 bases between them. This CDR3 has 16 residues.

The J gene is TRBJ1-5, the V gene TRBV19; no reliable D call. V was shortened by 0 bases and J by 4 bases, with 7 bases between the two germline ends. This CDR3 region has 14 residues. CDR1 is LNHDA and CDR2 is SQIVND in the germline V gene (reference sequence). The CDR3 DNA is TGTGCCAGTAGTATAGATCGTCGGAATCAGCCCCAGCATTTT. Translated, it gives CASSIDRRNQPQHF.

The V call is TRBV9, the J call TRBJ1-2, with 9 bases fitting TRBD1. Per germline, CDR1 SGDLS and CDR2 YYNGEE. This CDR3 has 15 residues. V was pared by 2 bases and J by 6 bases, with 8 bases of the junction left unmatched. The DNA of the CDR3 is TGTGCCAGCAGCGTCACCGGGACAGGGCTTAATGGCTACACCTTC. As protein: CASSVTGTGLNGYTF.

The genes are TRBV2 and TRBJ2-2; 8 bases map to TRBD2. J lost 6 bases, V lost 8 bases, and 11 bases had no gene match. CDR1 and CDR2 from the germline V gene are SNHLY and FYNNEI. The CDR3 consists of 15 residues. In nucleotides, the CDR3 is TGTGCCAGCGGGCCGGGACTAGAGTCCGCCGGGGAGCTGTTTTTT. Translated: CASGPGLESAGELFF. The full variable domain, rest sourced from reference TRBV2 and TRBJ2-2, is EPEVTQTPSHQVTQMGQEVILRCVPISNHLYFYWYRQILGQKVEFLVSFYNNEISEKSEIFDDQFSVERPDGSNFTLKIRSTKLEDSAMYFCASGPGLESAGELFFGEGSRLTVL.

This chain joins TRBV5-8 and TRBJ2-3; a possible D gene is TRBD2 (5 bases). The CDR3 spans 15 residues. CDR1 and CDR2 from the germline V gene are SGHTS and YDEGEE. V lost 5 bases and J lost 2, with 15 bases in between. The DNA of the CDR3 is TGTGCCAGCAGTTCAGATGGCGGGTCCACAGATACGCAGTATTTT. Translating it yields CASSSDGGSTDTQYF.

This clone was picked up a small number of times. V usage is TRBV11-3 and J usage is TRBJ2-5; tentative D call: TRBD1 (5 bases). This CDR3 region has 15 residues. CDR1 SGHNT and CDR2 YENEEA come from the germline V gene. Trimming shortened V by 1 base and J by 4 bases, and 13 bases separated the two germline ends. The CDR3 DNA is TGTGCCAGCAGCTTAGTGGGAAACCAGGGAGAGACCCAGTACTTC. It specifies CASSLVGNQGETQYF.

The count of this clone is one. The CDR3 DNA reads TGCGCCAGCAGTTCCTCCTCGGGAGGAACTAGCACAGATACGCAGTATTTT. This encodes CASSSSSGGTSTDTQYF. The chain combines TRBV5-1 with TRBJ2-3, with 7 bases lining up with TRBD2. Germline V gives CDR1 SGHRS, CDR2 YFSETQ. The CDR3 has 17 amino acids. With V trimmed by 5 bases and J by 0 bases, 12 bases remained unmatched. The full variable domain, completed using reference TRBV5-1 and TRBJ2-3, is KAGVTQTPRYLIKTRGQQVTLSCSPISGHRSVSWYQQTPGQGLQFLFEYFSETQRNKGNFPGRFSGRQFSNSRSEMNVSTLELGDSALYLCASSSSSGGTSTDTQYFGPGTRLTVL.

The chain recombines TRBV9 with TRBJ2-7, with TRBD2 identical over 8 bases. Germline lookup yields CDR1 SGDLS and CDR2 YYNGEE. The ends lost 2 bases at V and 7 bases at J; junction bases unmatched: 8. The CDR3 loop spans 14 amino acids. CDR3 bases: TGTGCCAGCAGCGTGGGTAGCGGGACGAATGAGCAGTACTTC. Translating gives CASSVGSGTNEQYF.

V gene TRBV4-2 combines with J gene TRBJ2-7, with 7 bases aligning to TRBD2. The V segment lost 0 bases and the J segment 3 bases; nucleotides outside the gene matches: 5. CDR1 and CDR2 (germline): LGHNA, YNFKEQ. The CDR3 loop spans 15 amino acids. The CDR3 nucleotides read TGTGCCAGCAGCCAAGAGCGGGGAGGGAACTACGAGCAGTACTTC. The encoded protein is CASSQERGGNYEQYF.

J is TRBJ1-5 and V is TRBV30, with 7 bases aligning to TRBD1. V lost 1 base to trimming and J lost 6 bases; unmatched junction nucleotides: 6. CDR3 length: 14 residues. Germline assignment: CDR1 GTSNPN and CDR2 SVGIG (reference sequence). CDR3 DNA: TGTGCCTGGAGTGAGGGGGCAACTGGTCAGCCCCAGCATTTT. The encoded protein is CAWSEGATGQPQHF. The variable domain in full, with the rest retrieved from reference TRBV30 and TRBJ1-5, is SQTIHQWPATLVQPVGSPLSLECTVEGTSNPNLYWYRQAAGRGLQLLFYSVGIGQISSEVPQNLSASRPQDRQFILSSKKLLLSDSGFYLCAWSEGATGQPQHFGDGTRLSIL.

This clone was detected only once. V gene TRBV4-1 combines with J gene TRBJ2-3, with D tentatively TRBD2 (5 bases). There are 14 residues in the CDR3. In germline, CDR1 is MGHRA, CDR2 YSYEKL. V was cut by 0 bases and J by 9 bases, with 13 bases left in between. CDR3 residues: CASSQDRGLPTQYF. The CDR3 nucleotides read TGCGCCAGCAGCCAAGACCGAGGGCTACCAACGCAGTATTTT.

The chain recombines TRBV28 with TRBJ1-1; D gene ambiguous. Germline CDR1 reads MDHEN; CDR2 reads SYDVKM. The CDR3 spans 15 residues. V was shortened by 6 bases and J by 0 bases, with 14 bases between the two germline ends. This CDR3 reads CASSQEGAMNTEAFF. The DNA for the CDR3 is TGTGCCAGCAGCCAAGAAGGAGCCATGAACACTGAAGCTTTCTTT.

The genes are TRBV5-1 and TRBJ2-3; D may be TRBD2 (5 bases). Trimming left V 0 bases short and J 0 bases short, with 8 bases between. The CDR3 sequence is 15 residues long. Germline lookup yields CDR1 SGHRS and CDR2 YFSETQ. The CDR3 bases are TGCGCCAGCAGCTTGGGTGCTAGCAGCACAGATACGCAGTATTTT. As protein: CASSLGASSTDTQYF.

This clone was detected only a few times. The chain recombines TRBV20-1 with TRBJ1-3, with D uncertain. CDR3 length: 11 residues. Germline V lookup: CDR1 DFQATT, CDR2 SNEGSKA (reference sequence). V dropped 3 bases and J dropped 3 bases, with 3 bases sitting between them. CDR3 loop: CSASYGNTIYF. The CDR3 nucleotides read TGCAGTGCTAGCTATGGAAACACCATATATTTT.

In this sample, this clone turned up a few times. CDR3 sequence: CASSETDSGQTQYF. For the CDR3, the DNA is TGTGCCAGCAGCGAGACAGACTCAGGGCAGACCCAGTACTTC. V and J are TRBV9 and TRBJ2-5; D may be TRBD1 (5 bases). Germline loops: CDR1 SGDLS, CDR2 YYNGEE. V gave up 3 bases and J gave up 6 bases, with 15 bases separating them. The CDR3 totals 14 residues.